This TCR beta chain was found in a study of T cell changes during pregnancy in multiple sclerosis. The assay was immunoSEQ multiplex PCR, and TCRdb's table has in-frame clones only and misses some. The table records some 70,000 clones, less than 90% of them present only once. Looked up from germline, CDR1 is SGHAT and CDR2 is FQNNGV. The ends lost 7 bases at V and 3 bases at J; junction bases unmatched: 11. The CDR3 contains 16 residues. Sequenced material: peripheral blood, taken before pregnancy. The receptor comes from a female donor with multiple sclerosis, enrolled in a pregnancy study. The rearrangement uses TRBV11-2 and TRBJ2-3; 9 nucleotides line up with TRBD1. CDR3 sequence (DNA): TGTGCCAGCACCTCCCGGGACAGGGATTGGACAGATACGCAGTATTTT. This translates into CASTSRDRDWTDTQYF.